The subject of this entry is one TCR beta chain. Its antigen is not known. The data belong to a study of identical twins. A universal primer site arose from template switching, and cDNA bore unique molecular identifiers. TCRdb re-analysed the 5' RACE reads in MiXCR, keeping a single row per CDR3 protein. The sample lists approximately 700,000 distinct CDR3 sequences, approximately 18% seen once, with about an eighth in the top ten. V shed 1 base, J shed 5 bases, and the junction held 10 bases outside the gene matches. The germline V gene has CDR1 LGHNT and CDR2 FRNRAP. There are 16 residues in the CDR3. Study-level results: With abundant cord blood beta clonotypes, insertions were fewer; memory repertoires showed no such pattern.

The data were also submitted as part of a second study, on T cells expressing NK-cell markers.

The sample taken for sequencing was PBMCs. The receptor was derived from a woman aged 18 to 35 in good health. This chain joins TRBV12-5 and TRBJ1-1; 7 bases fit TRBD1. Written as DNA, the CDR3 is TGTGCTAGTGGTTTGGGTCGGACAGGCGGAGGTACTGAAGCTTTCTTT. Its protein product is CASGLGRTGGGTEAFF. The complete variable domain, with remaining parts taken from reference TRBV12-5 and TRBJ1-1, reads DARVTQTPRHKVTEMGQEVTMRCQPILGHNTVFWYRQTMMQGLELLAYFRNRAPLDDSGMPKDRFSAEMPDATLATLKIQPSEPRDSAVYFCASGLGRTGGGTEAFFGQGTRLTVV.